Here is one T cell receptor beta chain with its context. These data belong to a study of blood T cell repertoires in COVID-19. Participant ages covered about 18 to 100 years across approximately 25 US areas. Clones were sequenced by immunoSEQ multiplex PCR, and TCRdb holds only the in-frame ones, with some missing. The repertoire holds hundreds of thousands of clones, with about 88% as singletons. V was cut by 3 bases and J by 2 bases, with 8 bases left in between. In germline, CDR1 is SNHLY, CDR2 FYNNEI. CDR3 size: 13 residues. This receptor was obtained from a woman in her late teens or twenties who had been exposed to COVID-19. The V and J genes are TRBV2 and TRBJ2-7; no clear D. The sample consisted of PBMCs or T cells enriched from blood (not recorded which). The CDR3 region has the DNA TGTGCCAGCAGTGATCCTACCGCCTACGAGCAGTACTTC. This encodes CASSDPTAYEQYF.